This T cell receptor beta chain came from a study of cytomegalovirus exposure and HLA in healthy donors. The CDR3 has 15 amino acids. The V and J ends lost 5 bases and 4 bases respectively, with 16 bases between them. Per germline, CDR1 SGHTA and CDR2 FQGTGA. In the case of this clone: Its target is not known.

The primer mix had 60 Vbeta and 13 Jbeta primers. Sequencing used immunoSEQ multiplex PCR; TCRdb keeps in-frame clones, though not all of them. The sample records around 90,000 clones, 81% being singletons. Whole-study findings and limits: The classifier, whose performance was assessed in both the original and validation cohorts, reportedly diagnosed cytomegalovirus status with high specificity and sensitivity. Later analysis showed most CMV-associated TCR beta chains appearing HLA-restricted. Most subjects' HLA-A and HLA-B alleles were reportedly predicted from TCR beta sequences.

V is TRBV7-3 and J is TRBJ2-3, with D possibly being TRBD1 (5 bases). This receptor was obtained from a human donor in good health. The source material was PBMCs. Written as DNA, the CDR3 is TGTGCCAGCAGCAACCAAGGGGCCGGGCCAGATACGCAGTATTTT. Translated, it gives CASSNQGAGPDTQYF.